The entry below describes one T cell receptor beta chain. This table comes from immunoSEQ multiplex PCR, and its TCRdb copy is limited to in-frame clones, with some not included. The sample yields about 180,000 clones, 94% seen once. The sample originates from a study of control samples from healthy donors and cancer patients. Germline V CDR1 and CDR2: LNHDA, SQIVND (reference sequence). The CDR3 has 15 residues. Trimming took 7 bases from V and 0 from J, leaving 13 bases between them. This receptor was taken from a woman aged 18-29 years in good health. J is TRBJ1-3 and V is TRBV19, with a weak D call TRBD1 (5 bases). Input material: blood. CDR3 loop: CASTERGYSGNTIYF. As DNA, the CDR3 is TGTGCCAGTACGGAAAGGGGATACTCTGGAAACACCATATATTTT.